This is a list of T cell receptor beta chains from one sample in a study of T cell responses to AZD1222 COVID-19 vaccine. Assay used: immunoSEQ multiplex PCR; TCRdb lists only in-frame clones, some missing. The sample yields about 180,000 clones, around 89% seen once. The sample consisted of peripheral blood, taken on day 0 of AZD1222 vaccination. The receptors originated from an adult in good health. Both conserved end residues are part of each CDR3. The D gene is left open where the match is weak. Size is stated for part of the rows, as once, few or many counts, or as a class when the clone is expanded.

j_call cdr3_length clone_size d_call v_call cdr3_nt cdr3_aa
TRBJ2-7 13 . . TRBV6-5 TGTGCCAGCATGTTTGGGGATACCTACGAGCAGTACTTC CASMFGDTYEQYF
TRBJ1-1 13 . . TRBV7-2 TGTGCCAGCAGCTTAATGGCAGCTACAGAAGCTTTCTTT CASSLMAATEAFF
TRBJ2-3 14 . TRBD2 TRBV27 TGTGCCAGCAAGGAGCGGGGGGGCCGAGATACGCCGTATTTT CASKERGGRDTPYF
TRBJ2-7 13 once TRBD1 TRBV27 TGTGCCAGCACTCTCGGACAGGGCTACGAGCAGTACTTC CASTLGQGYEQYF
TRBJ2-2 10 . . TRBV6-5 TGTGCCAGCAGAGCCGGGGAGCTGTTTTTT CASRAGELFF
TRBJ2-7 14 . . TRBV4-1 TGCGCCAGCAGCCAGGGGAGGATAGGCTACGAGCAGTACTTC CASSQGRIGYEQYF
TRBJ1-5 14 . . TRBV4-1 TGCGCCAGCAGCCAAGGGCCCCTTAATCAGCCCCAGCATTTT CASSQGPLNQPQHF
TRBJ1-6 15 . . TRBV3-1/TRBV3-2 TGTGCCAGCAGCCCAAGGGGACGTATCAATTCACCCCTCCACTTT CASSPRGRINSPLHF
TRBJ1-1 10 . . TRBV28 TGTGCCAGCATTGGGACTGAAGCTTTCTTT CASIGTEAFF
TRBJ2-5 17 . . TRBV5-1 TGCGCCAGCAGCTTGGGCGGATCCTTTCAGATCGTGGAGACCCAGTACTTC CASSLGGSFQIVETQYF
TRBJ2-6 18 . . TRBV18 TGTGCCAGCTCGCAAAACCCAGGGGCGGCGAGTGGGGCCAACGTCCTGACTTTC CASSQNPGAASGANVLTF
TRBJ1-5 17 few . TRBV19 TGTGCCAGTAGTATCCCCAGGGCAGGGTCCCTCAATCAGCCCCAGCATTTT CASSIPRAGSLNQPQHF
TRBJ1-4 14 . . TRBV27 TGTGCCAGCAGTTTAATGGGCAGCAATGAAAAACTGTTTTTT CASSLMGSNEKLFF
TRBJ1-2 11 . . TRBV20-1 TGCAGTGCTAGGGGGCTCTATGGCTACACCTTC CSARGLYGYTF
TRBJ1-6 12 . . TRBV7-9 TGTGCCAGCAGCTTAGAACGTTCACCCCTCCACTTT CASSLERSPLHF
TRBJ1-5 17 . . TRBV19 TGTGCCAGTAGTATTGCGAAAACTAGCTATAGCAATCAGCCCCAGCATTTT CASSIAKTSYSNQPQHF
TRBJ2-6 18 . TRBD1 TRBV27 TGTGCCAGCAGTTCACCCACAGGGGCCCTCTCTGGGGCCAACGTCCTGACTTTC CASSSPTGALSGANVLTF
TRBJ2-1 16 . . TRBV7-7 TGTGCTAGCAGCTTAGTTTGGGGGGCCTCCTACAATGAGCAGTTCTTC CASSLVWGASYNEQFF
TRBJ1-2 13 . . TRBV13 TGTGCCAGCAGCGAAACACAGAACTATGGCTACACCTTC CASSETQNYGYTF
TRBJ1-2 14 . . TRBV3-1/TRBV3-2 TGTGCCAGCAGCCAAGATAGGAGTCGGCCCCCCGGCCCCTTC CASSQDRSRPPGPF
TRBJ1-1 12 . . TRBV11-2 TGTGCCAGCAGCTTGGGGGGGTTTGAAGCTTTCTTT CASSLGGFEAFF
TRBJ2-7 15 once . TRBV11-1 TGTGCCAGCAGCTTAAAACGGGACCGATTCTACGAGCAGTACTTC CASSLKRDRFYEQYF
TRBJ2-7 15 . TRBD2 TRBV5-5 TGTGCCAGCAGCCATGCGTCTAGCGGGGCCTACGAGCAGTACTTC CASSHASSGAYEQYF
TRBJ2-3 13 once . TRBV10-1 TGCGCCAGCAGTGAGCTAGGGACAGATACGCAGTATTTT CASSELGTDTQYF
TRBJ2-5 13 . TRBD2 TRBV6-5 TGTGCCAGCAGCCGACTCGGGGGGGAGACCCAGTACTTC CASSRLGGETQYF
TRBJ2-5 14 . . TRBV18 TGTGCCAGCTCACCGAACAGGGACGGCGAGACCCAGTACTTC CASSPNRDGETQYF
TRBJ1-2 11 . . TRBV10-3 TGTGCCATCAGCGCGGGGGATGGCTACACCTTC CAISAGDGYTF
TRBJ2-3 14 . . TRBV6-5 TGTGCCAGCAGTTACCGGCGGGCCACAGATACGCAGTATTTT CASSYRRATDTQYF
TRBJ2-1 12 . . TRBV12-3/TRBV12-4 TGTGCCAGCAGAATGAGTAACCATGAGCAGTTCTTC CASRMSNHEQFF
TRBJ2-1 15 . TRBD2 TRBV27 TGTGCCAGCAGTCTTCTCGCGGGGGGGCGCGGTGAGCAGTTCTTC CASSLLAGGRGEQFF
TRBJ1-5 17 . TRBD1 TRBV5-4 TGTGCCAGCAGCTGGGGGGGTGACAGGGGCGGTAATCAGCCCCAGCATTTT CASSWGGDRGGNQPQHF
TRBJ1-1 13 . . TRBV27 TGTGCCAGCAGTTTCCTAATCGGTACTGAAGCTTTCTTT CASSFLIGTEAFF
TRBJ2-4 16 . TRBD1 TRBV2 TGTGCCAGTGTATCCGGGACAGGGAAAGCCAAAAACATTCAGTACTTC CASVSGTGKAKNIQYF
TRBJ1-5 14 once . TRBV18 TGTGCCAGCTCACCACCTGGGAAGAATCAGCCCCAGCATTTT CASSPPGKNQPQHF
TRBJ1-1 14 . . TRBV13 TGTGCCAGCAGCTCTGGCCCCAGACAGACTGAAGCTTTCTTT CASSSGPRQTEAFF
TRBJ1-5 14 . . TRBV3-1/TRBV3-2 TGTGCCAGCAGCCGGGGCTTGAGCAATCAGCCCCAGCATTTT CASSRGLSNQPQHF
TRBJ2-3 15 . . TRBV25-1 TGTGCCAGCAGCGACAGCCGGCAGCCCACAGATACGCAGTATTTT CASSDSRQPTDTQYF
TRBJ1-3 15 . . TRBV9 TGTGCCAGCAGCGTAGCAGGACCCTCTGGAAACACCATATATTTT CASSVAGPSGNTIYF
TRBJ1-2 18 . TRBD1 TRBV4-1 TGCGCCAGCAGCCAAGTTCAGGGGGGGGTTGACGGACGCTATGGCTACACCTTC CASSQVQGGVDGRYGYTF
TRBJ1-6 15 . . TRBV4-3 TGCGCCAGCAGCCGAGGACAGTTCTATAATTCACCCCTCCACTTT CASSRGQFYNSPLHF
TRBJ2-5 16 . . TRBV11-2 TGTGCCAGCAGCTTAGGAGACTACGGGGGCGGGGAGACCCAGTACTTC CASSLGDYGGGETQYF
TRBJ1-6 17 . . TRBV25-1 TGTGCCAGCAGTGAAGGTGTAGGGAGCTCCTATAATTCACCCCTCCACTTT CASSEGVGSSYNSPLHF
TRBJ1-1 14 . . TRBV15 TGTGCCACCAGTGACAGTTTTCGGAGCACTGAAGCTTTCTTT CATSDSFRSTEAFF
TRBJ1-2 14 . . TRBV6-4 TGTGCCAGCAGTGATGTTAGGAGCCACTATGGCTACACCTTC CASSDVRSHYGYTF
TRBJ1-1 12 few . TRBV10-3 TGCGGGGCAGGGGCCTTTGACACTGAAGCTTTCTTT CGAGAFDTEAFF
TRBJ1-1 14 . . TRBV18 TGTGCCAGCTCACCAGGGACGGCGAACACTGAAGCTTTCTTT CASSPGTANTEAFF
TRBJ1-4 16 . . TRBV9 TGTGCCAGCAGCTTAGGCGACCTTGCAACTAATGAAAAACTGTTTTTT CASSLGDLATNEKLFF
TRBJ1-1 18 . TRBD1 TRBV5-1 TGCGCCAGCAGCTGGGGGGGAACAAGGGACAGCCTGAACACTGAAGCTTTCTTT CASSWGGTRDSLNTEAFF
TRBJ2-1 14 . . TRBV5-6 TGTGCCAGCAGCTTGTGGGGTGGCTACAATGAGCAGTTCTTC CASSLWGGYNEQFF
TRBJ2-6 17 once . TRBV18 TGTGCCAGCTCACCCTGGCCCGGGACACTTACGGCCAACGTCCTGACTTTC CASSPWPGTLTANVLTF
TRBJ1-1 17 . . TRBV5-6 TGTGCCAGCAGCTTGGTGTTCAGGGATATTCAGAACACTGAAGCTTTCTTT CASSLVFRDIQNTEAFF
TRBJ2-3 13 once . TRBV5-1 TGCGCCAGCAGCTCGGATAACACAGATACGCAGTATTTT CASSSDNTDTQYF